The 30 T cell receptor beta chains below come from one sample, sequenced in a study of CD8 T cells in Susac syndrome. Reverse transcription of roughly 0.5 to 1 ug RNA was carried out with random hexamers. MiXCR, applied by TCRdb to the immunoSEQ multiplex PCR reads, yields one record per CDR3 protein. Of about 400,000 distinct CDR3 sequences in the sample, roughly 85% were seen once. Specimen: CD8+ T cells from PBMCs. The receptor set was obtained from a human donor with multiple sclerosis.

This clonotype was seen a few times. The chain employs TRBV2 and TRBJ2-7; TRBD1 aligns across 8 bases. V lost 10 bases, J lost 2 bases, and 13 bases stayed unmatched. CDR1 SNHLY and CDR2 FYNNEI come from the germline V gene. The CDR3 length is 15 residues. In nucleotides, the CDR3 is TGTGCCACCAGAGCCCCGGGACAGGTTACCTACGAGCAGTACTTC. It specifies CATRAPGQVTYEQYF.

J is TRBJ2-7 and V is TRBV27, with D tentatively TRBD1 (6 bases). V lost 5 bases, J lost 2 bases, and 16 bases lay in between. This CDR3 has 15 residues. From germline, CDR1 is MNHEY and CDR2 SMNVEV (reference sequence). The CDR3 DNA follows: TGTGCCAGCAGTGTACAGGGTATGAGGACCTACGAGCAGTACTTC. Residues: CASSVQGMRTYEQYF.

The genes are TRBV27 and TRBJ2-6; D gene uncertain. Germline V gives CDR1 MNHEY, CDR2 SMNVEV (reference sequence). The V and J ends lost 2 bases and 4 bases respectively, with 3 bases between them. The CDR3 is 13 residues long. The CDR3 DNA sequence: TGTGCCAGCAGTTTAGGGGGGGCCAACGTCCTGACTTTC. Encoded protein: CASSLGGANVLTF.

This clonotype occurred once. The CDR3 is CASSLHWEGAVTEAFF. Written as DNA, the CDR3 is TGCGCCAGCAGTTTACACTGGGAGGGGGCAGTAACTGAAGCTTTCTTT. This chain connects TRBV4-1 to TRBJ1-1; 7 bases line up with TRBD1. This CDR3 contains 16 residues. J gave up 5 bases and V 6 bases, and 15 bases lay outside the gene matches. CDR1 and CDR2 from the germline V gene are MGHRA and YSYEKL.

This chain uses TRBV27 with TRBJ2-1; no reliable D call. V gave up 7 bases and J gave up 0 bases, with 1 base separating them. This CDR3 has 11 residues. Germline CDR1 reads MNHEY; CDR2 reads SMNVEV (reference sequence). The CDR3, as DNA: TGTGCCAGCACCTCCTACAATGAGCAGTTCTTC. This sequence encodes CASTSYNEQFF.

V and J are TRBV6-2 or TRBV6-3 and TRBJ1-2; no clear D gene. This CDR3 spans 12 amino acids. The V end was cut by 5 bases, the J end by 6 bases, with 10 bases between. CDR1 MNHEY and CDR2 SVGEGT come from the germline V gene. For the CDR3, the DNA is TGTGCCAGCAGTCCAGAACTACATGGCTACACCTTC. It specifies CASSPELHGYTF.

In this sample, this clonotype turned up a few times. The chain links TRBV20-1 to TRBJ2-2; 8 bases fit TRBD2. The CDR3 contains 16 residues. Trimming removed 0 bases from V and 7 bases from J; junction bases left unmatched: 10. CDR1 is DFQATT, CDR2 SNEGSKA, per germline (reference sequence). The CDR3 is CSARDLDGGAVGELFF. In DNA, the CDR3 is TGCAGTGCTAGAGATCTCGACGGGGGGGCGGTCGGGGAGCTGTTTTTT.

This rearrangement joins TRBV27 to TRBJ2-1; D remains ambiguous. This CDR3 has 13 amino acids. Germline V gene data show CDR1 as MNHEY and CDR2 as SMNVEV (reference sequence). V was pared by 3 bases and J by 9 bases, with 12 bases between. DNA for the CDR3: TGTGCCAGCAGTTTCACGTTGGGTGGTGAGCAGTTCTTC. Amino acids: CASSFTLGGEQFF.

The V gene is TRBV4-1, the J gene TRBJ2-7, with D maybe TRBD2 (7 bases). CDR3 length: 15 residues. The germline V gene encodes CDR1 MGHRA and CDR2 YSYEKL. V was clipped by 4 bases and J by 2 bases, with 15 bases between them. CDR3 nucleotides: TGCGCCAGCAGCCCTGACCCGGGGGGCCCCTACGAGCAGTACTTC. It codes for CASSPDPGGPYEQYF.

This clonotype was picked up a small number of times. The chain has TRBV11-2 and TRBJ2-2; TRBD1 might be the D (6 bases). Trimming pared 7 bases from V and 0 bases from J, leaving 12 bases between. Germline CDR1 and CDR2: SGHAT and FQNNGV. The CDR3 consists of 15 residues. CDR3 loop: CASTLGTTNTGELFF. Here the CDR3 DNA reads TGTGCCAGCACCCTCGGGACAACGAACACCGGGGAGCTGTTTTTT. Variable domain in full (rest from reference TRBV11-2 and TRBJ2-2): EAGVAQSPRYKIIEKRQSVAFWCNPISGHATLYWYQQILGQGPKLLIQFQNNGVVDDSQLPKDRFSAERLKGVDSTLKIQPAKLEDSAVYLCASTLGTTNTGELFFGEGSRLTVL.

The chain uses TRBV6-2 or TRBV6-3 and TRBJ2-1; TRBD1 or TRBD2 may be the D gene (5 bases each). The germline V gene encodes CDR1 MNHEY and CDR2 SVGEGT. CDR3 size: 13 residues. Trimming took 0 bases from V and 9 from J, leaving 9 bases between them. In nucleotides, the CDR3 is TGTGCCAGCAGTTACTCCAGAGGGGTTGAGCAGTTCTTC. This gives the protein CASSYSRGVEQFF.

The chain couples TRBV5-4 to TRBJ2-2, with TRBD2 matching 7 bases. This CDR3 has 16 amino acids. From germline, CDR1 is SGHNT and CDR2 YYREEE (reference sequence). Losses at the gene ends were 4 bases for V and 4 bases for J; bases not matched to a gene: 10. The CDR3: CASSPGLDRGTGELFF. The CDR3 nucleotides are TGTGCCAGCAGCCCCGGACTAGATAGAGGCACCGGGGAGCTGTTTTTT.

The V and J genes are TRBV12-5 and TRBJ2-1; 14 bases fit TRBD2. V shed 1 base, J shed 8 bases, and the junction held 4 bases outside the gene matches. The CDR3 has 16 amino acids. Looked up from germline, CDR1 is LGHNT and CDR2 is FRNRAP. The chain's CDR3 is CASGLGTSGRKDEQFF. The DNA of the CDR3 is TGTGCTAGTGGTTTGGGGACTAGCGGGAGGAAGGATGAGCAGTTCTTC.

The chain couples TRBV7-8 to TRBJ2-2; no reliable D call. Germline-derived CDR1 and CDR2 are SGHVS and FQNEAQ. The CDR3 covers 17 residues. The germline V and J ends were trimmed by 1 base and 1 base, with 13 bases remaining between them. As DNA, the CDR3 is TGTGCCAGCAGCTTAGAATCAGGTTCGGGGAACACCGGGGAGCTGTTTTTT. This encodes CASSLESGSGNTGELFF.

V is TRBV25-1 and J is TRBJ1-2; 11 bases are a match to TRBD1. This CDR3 spans 16 amino acids. Trimming removed 3 bases from V and 4 bases from J; junction bases left unmatched: 7. Germline V gives CDR1 MGHDK, CDR2 SYGVNS. The CDR3 region has the DNA TGTGCCAGCAGTGACCCCCGGACAGGGGGCGGCTATGGCTACACCTTC. Amino acid sequence: CASSDPRTGGGYGYTF.

The chain carries TRBV12-3 or TRBV12-4 and TRBJ1-5; TRBD1 aligns across 7 bases. The V gene end was trimmed by 5 bases and the J gene end by 3 bases; junction bases not matched to a gene: 4. This CDR3 contains 14 residues. The CDR3 bases are TGTGCCAGCAGTGCCACAGGGGACAATCAGCCCCAGCATTTT. It is translated as CASSATGDNQPQHF.

The V call is TRBV5-8, the J call TRBJ1-1; weak D call: TRBD1 (6 bases). The germline CDR1 and CDR2 sequences are SGHTS and YDEGEE. The CDR3 has 13 amino acids. V lost 0 bases and J 8 bases, leaving 11 bases between the germline ends. CDR3 protein: CASSLGGDREAFF. In nucleotides, the CDR3 is TGTGCCAGCAGCTTGGGGGGAGACAGGGAAGCTTTCTTT.

The chain is built from TRBV19 and TRBJ1-4, with a weak D call TRBD1 (6 bases). The CDR3 totals 15 residues. V gave up 5 bases and J gave up 0 bases, with 10 bases separating them. Per the germline V gene, CDR1 is LNHDA and CDR2 is SQIVND (reference sequence). CDR3 DNA: TGTGCCAGTAGTGTCGGGACAACAACTAATGAAAAACTGTTTTTT. Translation gives CASSVGTTTNEKLFF.

The chain employs TRBV4-1 and TRBJ1-4; TRBD1 is a possible D gene (5 bases). Trimming left V 0 bases short and J 16 bases short, with 9 bases between. The CDR3 loop spans 11 amino acids. Germline V gene data show CDR1 as MGHRA and CDR2 as YSYEKL. CDR3 in DNA: TGCGCCAGCAGCCAAGATAAAGACAGGTTTTTT. This translates into CASSQDKDRFF.

The chain joins TRBV9 to TRBJ2-2; D gene ambiguous. The V end lost 2 bases, the J end lost 6 bases, and 5 bases lay between the germline ends. This CDR3 is 12 amino acids long. Germline V lookup: CDR1 SGDLS, CDR2 YYNGEE. The CDR3 reads CASSVGSGELFF. In DNA form, the CDR3 reads TGTGCCAGCAGCGTTGGGTCCGGGGAGCTGTTTTTT.

The gene calls are TRBV10-1 and TRBJ2-1; a possible D gene is TRBD1 (5 bases). CDR1 and CDR2 (germline): WNHNN, SYGVQD (reference sequence). Trimming shortened V by 4 bases and J by 8 bases, and 9 bases separated the two germline ends. The CDR3 is 12 residues long. The CDR3 nucleotides are TGCGCCAGCAGTGCCAGGGCCGATGAGCAGTTCTTC. Protein product: CASSARADEQFF.

The chain combines TRBV30 with TRBJ2-7; TRBD1 matches at 9 bases. J gave up 4 bases and V 0 bases, and 7 bases lay outside the gene matches. There are 15 residues in the CDR3. Germline lookup yields CDR1 GTSNPN and CDR2 SVGIG (reference sequence). The CDR3 loop reads CAWSVTHRGQYEQYF. Written as DNA, the CDR3 is TGTGCCTGGAGTGTAACTCACAGGGGGCAATACGAGCAGTACTTC.

CDR3 nucleotide sequence: TGTGCCAGCAGCCGCGACAGGGAGGATTACGAGCAGTACTTC. Its protein product is CASSRDREDYEQYF. This chain links TRBV7-6 with TRBJ2-7, with D possibly TRBD1 on 7 matching bases. The CDR3 covers 14 residues. V was trimmed by 5 bases and J by 4 bases, leaving 15 bases between them. Looked up from germline, CDR1 is SGHVS and CDR2 is FNYEAQ. Using reference TRBV7-6 and TRBJ2-7 for the parts outside the CDR3, the full variable domain is GAGVSQSPRYKVTKRGQDVALRCDPISGHVSLYWYRQALGQGPEFLTYFNYEAQQDKSGLPNDRFSAERPEGSISTLTIQRTEQRDSAMYRCASSRDREDYEQYFGPGTRLTVT.

For the CDR3, the DNA is TGTGCCAGCAGTCCATCCGGGACTAGCATCAATGAGCAGTTCTTC. Its protein is CASSPSGTSINEQFF. The chain uses TRBV13 and TRBJ2-1, with 9 positions matching TRBD2. The CDR3 is 15 amino acids. Trimming cost V 6 bases and J 6 bases; bases outside gene matches: 9. The germline V gene encodes CDR1 PRHDT and CDR2 FYEKMQ (reference sequence).

The rearrangement links TRBV19 to TRBJ1-1, with TRBD1 matching 9 bases. This CDR3 has 14 amino acids. V lost 4 bases and J lost 5; bases outside the gene matches: 5. Germline V gene data show CDR1 as LNHDA and CDR2 as SQIVND (reference sequence). The DNA for the CDR3 is TGTGCCAGTAGTAACTACAGGGGGCGGACTGAAGCTTTCTTT. Its protein is CASSNYRGRTEAFF.

The CDR3 nucleotides are TGTGCCCTCGACGAGGTGGGAGTAGGCAATGAGCAGTTCTTC. As protein: CALDEVGVGNEQFF. V usage is TRBV30 and J usage is TRBJ2-1, with TRBD2 as a possible D gene (5 bases). The CDR3 loop spans 14 amino acids. The germline V and J ends were trimmed by 8 bases and 6 bases, with 20 bases remaining between them. The germline V gene has CDR1 GTSNPN and CDR2 SVGIG (reference sequence).

This rearrangement joins TRBV10-3 to TRBJ1-1; D is ambiguous. The CDR3 is made up of 13 amino acids. Germline CDR1 ENHRY, CDR2 SYGVKD. V lost 4 bases, J lost 4 bases, and 10 bases lay in between. DNA for the CDR3: TGTGCCATCAGTGCCGGGGTGCTCACTGAAGCTTTCTTT. Translating it yields CAISAGVLTEAFF.

The chain recombines TRBV3-1 with TRBJ2-3; TRBD2 agrees at 14 bases. The ends lost 4 bases at V and 2 bases at J; junction bases unmatched: 8. The CDR3 has 18 amino acids. Germline values: CDR1 LGHDT, CDR2 YNNKEL (reference sequence). The CDR3 DNA reads as TGTGCCAGCAGCCCCGGACTAGCGGGGGGCTTTGTCACAGATACGCAGTATTTT. This sequence encodes CASSPGLAGGFVTDTQYF.

The chain has TRBV28 and TRBJ1-1; D gene unclear. This CDR3 is built from 16 residues. The V gene's germline CDR1 is MDHEN and CDR2 SYDVKM. V was cut by 7 bases and J by 4 bases, with 22 bases left in between. CDR3 in amino acids: CASTIRAAKESTEAFF. Here the CDR3 DNA reads TGTGCCAGCACCATTAGGGCAGCCAAGGAGAGCACTGAAGCTTTCTTT.

The rearrangement joins TRBV5-1 to TRBJ1-1, with a possible D match to TRBD1 (6 bases). The germline V gene encodes CDR1 SGHRS and CDR2 YFSETQ. Trimming removed 1 base at V and 3 bases at J, with 16 bases between. The CDR3 loop spans 16 amino acids. DNA for the CDR3: TGCGCCAGCAGCTTGTTAATAGGGGGAAGGGACACTGAAGCTTTCTTT. Its translation: CASSLLIGGRDTEAFF.